This TCR beta chain was captured by sequencing in a study of T cell changes during pregnancy in multiple sclerosis. Method: immunoSEQ multiplex PCR; TCRdb's copy keeps in-frame clones and lacks some. The sample yields roughly 84,000 clones, over 85% seen once. Germline V CDR1 and CDR2: SGDLS, YYNGEE. Germline trimming cut 0 bases from V and 3 bases from J; bases unmatched to any gene: 11. This CDR3 comprises 18 residues. This TCR was recovered from a female donor in good health, enrolled as a control in a pregnancy study. This chain links TRBV9 with TRBJ2-3; 9 nucleotides agree with TRBD2. The material was peripheral blood, obtained in the third trimester of pregnancy. The CDR3 coding sequence is TGTGCCAGCAGCGTAGGTAGCGGGAGTTCGGGGGGGACAGATACGCAGTATTTT. Translating it yields CASSVGSGSSGGTDTQYF.